The 11 T cell receptor beta chains given below trace back to one sample, sequenced in a study of cytomegalovirus exposure and HLA in healthy donors (dated by TCRdb to 2016 to 2017). Library preparation used the immunoSEQ multiplex PCR assay. The multiplex PCR relied on a mix of 60 forward primers for TCR Vbeta segments and 13 reverse primers for TCR Jbeta segments. The source is immuneACCESS, and TCRdb retained only in-frame sequences with V and J called. Part of the clones is not carried over; for the studies checked, unresolved V genes explain less than half of this, and the remainder is unexplained. The sample has approximately 100,000 clones on record, roughly 70% of them singletons. Roughly 11% of the sample goes to the ten largest clones. Sequenced material: PBMCs. These receptors were collected from a man aged 40-49 years in good health and CMV-seropositive.

V is TRBV6-1 and J is TRBJ1-2; tentative D call: TRBD1 (5 bases). Trimming cost V 7 bases and J 6 bases, with 9 bases left between them. CDR1 MNHNS and CDR2 SASEGT come from the germline V gene. This CDR3 has 11 amino acids. The DNA for the CDR3 is TGTGCCAGCATTGGAGGGGATGGCTACACCTTC. Translation: CASIGGDGYTF.

This clone was detected once. The V and J genes are TRBV19 and TRBJ1-2; D call uncertain. The CDR3 consists of 12 residues. CDR1 LNHDA and CDR2 SQIVND come from the germline V gene (reference sequence). The V end was cut by 3 bases, the J end by 8 bases, with 10 bases between. The DNA of the CDR3 is TGTGCCAGTAGTATTGGGGAGGGCGGCTACACCTTC. Amino acid sequence: CASSIGEGGYTF.

The rearrangement joins TRBV5-1 to TRBJ1-3; 8 bases match TRBD1. J gave up 2 bases and V 1 base, and 11 bases lay outside the gene matches. Germline V lookup: CDR1 SGHRS, CDR2 YFSETQ. CDR3 length: 18 residues. Here the CDR3 DNA reads TGCGCCAGCAGCTTGAGAGGACAGGGAGCTTGGGCTGGAAACACCATATATTTT. Its protein product is CASSLRGQGAWAGNTIYF.

This clone turned up a few times. V gene TRBV11-2 combines with J gene TRBJ2-2; D unclear. The CDR3 extends over 15 amino acids. Germline V gene sequence: CDR1 SGHAT, CDR2 FQNNGV. V was trimmed by 3 bases and J by 3 bases, leaving 11 bases between them. Here the CDR3 reads CASSLPLVDTGELFF. The CDR3, as DNA: TGTGCCAGCAGCTTGCCCCTAGTCGACACCGGGGAGCTGTTTTTT.

CDR3 sequence (DNA): TGTGCCAGCAGTTACGACGACGACTACGAGCAGTACGTC. Its translation: CASSYDDDYEQYV. The V and J genes are TRBV6-6 and TRBJ2-7, with D unclear. Germline V gene lookup returns CDR1 MNHNY and CDR2 SVGAGI (reference sequence). This CDR3 has 13 amino acids. Trimming removed 2 bases at V and 3 bases at J, with 8 bases between.

Comment on this clone: As the CDR3 is not closed by the conserved phenylalanine or tryptophan, this likely results from a read error. The V and J genes are TRBV5-1 and TRBJ1-1, with D perhaps matching TRBD1 (6 bases). V shed 5 bases and J shed 5 bases, with 19 bases lying between them. The V gene's germline CDR1 is SGHRS and CDR2 YFSETQ. This CDR3 region has 15 residues. CDR3 region: CASSLNRVTNTEAFL. For the CDR3, the DNA is TGCGCCAGCAGTCTCAACAGGGTTACGAATACTGAAGCTTTCCTT.

This chain uses TRBV6-6 with TRBJ2-5, with a tentative D call TRBD1 (6 bases). This CDR3 is 15 amino acids long. The germline V gene encodes CDR1 MNHNY and CDR2 SVGAGI (reference sequence). Trimming left V 5 bases short and J 2 bases short, with 15 bases between. CDR3 sequence: CASSGRDTTQETQYF. CDR3 bases: TGTGCCAGCAGTGGCCGGGACACAACACAAGAGACCCAGTACTTC.

The chain recombines TRBV6-1 with TRBJ1-4, with a tentative D call TRBD1 (6 bases). The CDR3 totals 14 residues. Germline CDR1 and CDR2: MNHNS and SASEGT. V was clipped by 6 bases and J by 8 bases, with 16 bases between them. DNA of the CDR3: TGTGCCAGCAGCAAGATTTACAGGGTAGAAAAACTGTTTTTT. Its protein is CASSKIYRVEKLFF.

This clone was observed a few times. The chain joins TRBV30 to TRBJ2-2; D is uncertain. The germline V and J ends were trimmed by 0 bases and 1 base, with 6 bases remaining between them. The CDR3 is made up of 14 amino acids. Germline CDR1 is GTSNPN and CDR2 is SVGIG (reference sequence). The CDR3 protein is CAWSVRRNTGELFF. The CDR3 nucleotides read TGTGCCTGGAGTGTACGCAGGAACACCGGGGAGCTGTTTTTT.

This clone was counted a few times. This chain uses TRBV5-1 with TRBJ1-2, with 10 bases that match TRBD1. There are 15 residues in the CDR3. V lost 4 bases and J lost 7; bases outside the gene matches: 10. Germline V lookup: CDR1 SGHRS, CDR2 YFSETQ. CDR3 residues: CASSGGQGLLFGYTF. CDR3 bases: TGCGCCAGCAGCGGGGGACAGGGGTTGCTTTTTGGCTACACCTTC.

The chain is built from TRBV6-1 and TRBJ2-5, with TRBD2 matching over 8 bases. J was trimmed by 5 bases and V by 2 bases; bases with no gene match: 10. The CDR3 is 16 amino acids. Germline V gene data show CDR1 as MNHNS and CDR2 as SASEGT. CDR3 coding DNA: TGTGCCAGCAGTGAATATCCCGGGACTAGAGGCGAGACCCAGTACTTC. This codes for CASSEYPGTRGETQYF.